This T cell receptor beta chain was recovered during a study of chemoradiotherapy in HPV16-positive cancers. Study-wide results and caveats: During treatment, candidate HPV-specific clones and E7-related motifs expanded in tumor.

CDR1 and CDR2 (germline): SGDLS, YYNGEE. This CDR3 spans 14 amino acids. V was pared by 4 bases and J by 10 bases, with 15 bases between. Sequencing was performed with immunoSEQ multiplex PCR; in TCRdb, only in-frame clones are kept and a portion is missing. The data contain 3,000 to 4,000 clones, around four fifths of them singletons. With respect to this clone: Its target is not known.

This sequence joins TRBV9 and TRBJ1-6; a weak D match, TRBD1 (5 bases). The material was tumor tissue, obtained from a patient who underwent chemoradiotherapy. The receptor comes from a human donor with HPV-associated anogenital cancer. CDR3 protein: CASSSGTVGSPLHF. CDR3 in DNA: TGTGCCAGCAGCTCGGGGACGGTTGGGTCACCCCTCCACTTT. The complete variable domain, with remaining parts taken from reference TRBV9 and TRBJ1-6, reads DSGVTQTPKHLITATGQRVTLRCSPRSGDLSVYWYQQSLDQGLQFLIQYYNGEERAKGNILERFSAQQFPDLHSELNLSSLELGDSALYFCASSSGTVGSPLHFGNGTRLTVT.